This T cell receptor beta chain came from a study of blood T cells in healthy people across ages. Study-wide points: Diversity figures derived from one million T cells were judged to underestimate the true value. Naive and antigen-experienced cells could not be conclusively compared, given unsorted PBMCs.

Peripheral blood, about 10 milliliters per donor, was collected. A word on this clonotype: Its target is not known.

For the second PCR, which ran for roughly 6 to 12 cycles, a sample-barcoded 5' primer and a J-beta primer mix were used. Tags on each cDNA molecule came from a template-switch adaptor with 12 random nucleotides. TCRdb re-called the 5' RACE reads through MiXCR, storing one row per CDR3 protein. The data hold about 640,000 distinct CDR3 sequences, with about 53% observed a single time. The V gene end was trimmed by 6 bases and the J gene end by 8 bases; junction bases not matched to a gene: 13. The CDR3 extends over 15 amino acids. Germline V gene lookup returns CDR1 DFQATT and CDR2 SNEGSKA (reference sequence).

This clonotype originated in a man in his 60s in good health. The sequenced sample was blood. The chain is built from TRBV20-1 and TRBJ2-3, with 11 nucleotides matching TRBD1. CDR3 loop: CSATAGTGGIGTQYF. For the CDR3, the DNA is TGCAGTGCAACCGCCGGGACAGGGGGTATCGGTACGCAGTATTTT.